The 32 T cell receptor beta chains given below trace back to one sample, sequenced in a study of identical twins (dated by TCRdb to the mid-2010s). The method behind the library was 5' RACE. Sequencing took place on an Illumina HiSeq 2000. TCRdb reran the public reads through fastp at Q25 and MiXCR, keeping productive beta chains. Duplicate CDR3 protein sequences are folded into a single record with the most common DNA and genes. This sample comprises roughly 250,000 distinct CDR3 sequences, 5.5% to 8% of them detected only once. The ten largest clones represent 3% to 4% of the sample. The same sample was also used in a study of yellow fever vaccine responses in identical twins.

Specimen: memory (CD45RO+) T cells sorted from blood. This specimen's cell subset or site label, interpreted: CD45RO+ enriched T cells. These receptor sequences come from a woman aged 18-29 years in good health.

This clonotype came up many times. The chain couples TRBV5-1 to TRBJ1-2; D unclear. This CDR3 is built from 15 residues. The germline CDR1 and CDR2 sequences are SGHRS and YFSETQ. The V end lost 0 bases, the J end lost 1 base, and 10 bases lay between the germline ends. The CDR3 DNA reads TGCGCCAGCAGCTTGGTAGCGGGATTTAACTATGGCTACACCTTC. It codes for CASSLVAGFNYGYTF.

At least ten counts were recorded for this clonotype. This chain joins TRBV9 and TRBJ1-1; D possibly corresponds to TRBD1 (5 bases). Germline V gives CDR1 SGDLS, CDR2 YYNGEE. Trimming cost V 0 bases and J 7 bases, with 16 bases left between them. The length of the CDR3 is 15 residues. The chain's CDR3 is CASSVEGPKGVEAFF. CDR3 coding DNA: TGTGCCAGCAGCGTAGAGGGACCAAAAGGGGTTGAAGCTTTCTTT.

The rearrangement uses TRBV5-1 and TRBJ2-3, with D perhaps given as TRBD1 or TRBD2 (5 bases each). CDR1 SGHRS and CDR2 YFSETQ come from the germline V gene. This CDR3 comprises 11 residues. V lost 5 bases and J lost 7, with 8 bases in between. CDR3 loop: CASRTGHTQYF. CDR3 nucleotide sequence: TGCGCCAGCAGAACGGGGCATACGCAGTATTTT.

The table lists this clonotype with a few counts. An end of the junction does not agree with germline; a read error may underlie this. The chain combines TRBV6-1 with TRBJ2-1; no clear D gene. In germline, CDR1 is MNHNS, CDR2 SASEGT. This CDR3 spans 15 amino acids. In nucleotides, the CDR3 is TGTGCCAGCAGGTTCGTGACTTGGCAAGTCAATGAACAGTTCTTC. Amino acids: CASRFVTWQVNEQFF.

This clonotype was counted a few times. In DNA, the CDR3 is TGTGCCAGCAGTTGGAGGACAGGCAGAGATTCACCCCTCCACTTT. It yields the protein CASSWRTGRDSPLHF. The J gene is TRBJ1-6, the V gene TRBV6-5; 7 nucleotides match TRBD1. This CDR3 has 15 residues. V trimming: 4 bases; J trimming: 8 bases; junction bases outside the gene matches: 8. CDR1 and CDR2 from the germline V gene are MNHEY and SVGAGI.

This clonotype came up many times. The gene calls are TRBV7-9 and TRBJ1-1, with D unresolved. Germline V gene sequence: CDR1 SEHNR, CDR2 FQNEAQ (reference sequence). With 5 bases removed from V and 1 base from J, the gap between germline ends came to 11 bases. This CDR3 has 14 residues. The CDR3 DNA reads TGTGCCAGCAGCCCGCCGGATCCGAACACTGAAGCTTTCTTT. It yields the protein CASSPPDPNTEAFF.

This clonotype was counted ten times or more. The V call is TRBV5-1, the J call TRBJ2-7; weak D call: TRBD2 (5 bases). Germline V gene lookup returns CDR1 SGHRS and CDR2 YFSETQ. The CDR3 length is 13 residues. V was cut by 4 bases and J by 6 bases, with 14 bases left in between. In DNA form, the CDR3 reads TGCGCCAGCAGCCTTAGTGGGAGTGCCGAGCAGTACTTC. The encoded protein is CASSLSGSAEQYF. Looking up the rest from reference TRBV5-1 and TRBJ2-7 gives the full variable domain: KAGVTQTPRYLIKTRGQQVTLSCSPISGHRSVSWYQQTPGQGLQFLFEYFSETQRNKGNFPGRFSGRQFSNSRSEMNVSTLELGDSALYLCASSLSGSAEQYFGPGTRLTVT.

The chain has TRBV7-3 and TRBJ2-3; 9 nucleotides align to TRBD1. There are 16 residues in the CDR3. Trimming at V came to 0 bases and at J to 10 bases, leaving 11 bases not matched to a gene. Germline CDR1 and CDR2: SGHTA and FQGTGA. The CDR3 DNA sequence: TGTGCCAGCAGCTTAACGATTCCGGGACAGGGTATTGCGCAGTATTTT. It yields the protein CASSLTIPGQGIAQYF.

This clonotype was recorded many times. The gene calls are TRBV5-1 and TRBJ2-1, with TRBD2 matching over 12 bases. CDR1 and CDR2 from the germline V gene are SGHRS and YFSETQ. The CDR3 is 14 residues long. The V and J ends lost 3 bases and 9 bases, in that order; junction bases with no gene match: 4. DNA for the CDR3: TGCGCCAGCAGCTGGGAACTAGCGGGAGGTGAGCAGTTCTTC. As protein: CASSWELAGGEQFF.

Worth noting for this clonotype: The DNA is left out, because the CDR3 cannot be placed on it with certainty; the CDR3 is given as TCRdb lists it. The chain is built from TRBV7-5 and TRBJ2-7; TRBD1, the D gene given by the table, was not confirmed from the DNA. TRBV7-5 is a pseudogene locus. Ends included, the CDR3 has 17 residues. The chain's CDR3 is CISVSEAYRQGAFEQYF.

The chain recombines TRBV6-1 with TRBJ1-4; no clear D gene. The CDR3 is 15 amino acids. Trimming cost V 6 bases and J 7 bases, with 18 bases left between them. Germline values: CDR1 MNHNS, CDR2 SASEGT. CDR3: CASRKTTTASEKLFF. In DNA, the CDR3 is TGTGCCAGCAGAAAGACGACCACGGCGTCTGAAAAACTGTTTTTT.

Only a few counts were recorded for this clonotype. V and J are TRBV4-1 and TRBJ2-6, with a weak D call TRBD2 (5 bases). Germline V lookup: CDR1 MGHRA, CDR2 YSYEKL. The CDR3 totals 16 residues. V dropped 6 bases and J dropped 2 bases, with 14 bases sitting between them. The CDR3 spells CASSPSPRAGANVLTF. CDR3 sequence (DNA): TGCGCCAGCAGTCCCTCCCCGAGGGCTGGGGCCAACGTCCTGACTTTC.

This clonotype has more than one count but fewer than ten. The rearrangement links TRBV7-8 to TRBJ2-3; the match to TRBD1 covers 8 bases. The CDR3 consists of 15 residues. Looked up from germline, CDR1 is SGHVS and CDR2 is FQNEAQ. Losses at the gene ends were 3 bases for V and 4 bases for J; bases not matched to a gene: 6. CDR3 bases: TGTGCCAGCAGCTTGACAGGGGAGTTCGCAGATACGCAGTATTTT. Residues: CASSLTGEFADTQYF.

The V gene is TRBV7-9, the J gene TRBJ2-1; D is unclear. The CDR3 runs to 11 residues. V lost 5 bases, J lost 9 bases, and 8 bases lay in between. Germline lookup yields CDR1 SEHNR and CDR2 FQNEAQ (reference sequence). The CDR3 protein is CASSISLEQFF. The DNA for the CDR3 is TGTGCCAGCAGCATTTCGCTTGAGCAGTTCTTC.

This clonotype came up many times. CDR3 protein: CASSQGDSNYNSPLHF. Here the CDR3 DNA reads TGTGCCAGCAGCCAAGGGGACAGCAACTATAATTCACCCCTCCACTTT. The genes are TRBV4-2 and TRBJ1-6; 7 positions match TRBD1. The length of the CDR3 is 16 residues. Trimming removed 1 base from V and 3 bases from J; junction bases left unmatched: 3. Looked up from germline, CDR1 is LGHNA and CDR2 is YNFKEQ.

The rearrangement joins TRBV28 to TRBJ1-2, with 8 bases lining up with TRBD1. The germline gives CDR1 MDHEN, CDR2 SYDVKM. This CDR3 has 19 residues. V gave up 2 bases and J gave up 2 bases; unmatched junction bases: 16. The CDR3 sequence is CASSLEGRGLRTTNYGYTF. For the CDR3, the DNA is TGTGCCAGCAGTTTAGAGGGCAGGGGGCTCCGAACTACCAACTATGGCTACACCTTC.

This clonotype was seen ten or more times. This chain joins TRBV6-1 and TRBJ2-7; 10 bases line up with TRBD2. Per the germline V gene, CDR1 is MNHNS and CDR2 is SASEGT. The V and J ends lost 6 bases and 0 bases, in that order; junction bases with no gene match: 5. The CDR3 has 15 amino acids. CDR3: CASSPGTSVSYEQYF. For the CDR3, the DNA is TGTGCCAGCAGCCCCGGGACTAGCGTCTCCTACGAGCAGTACTTC.

This rearrangement joins TRBV27 to TRBJ2-7; tentative D call: TRBD2 (5 bases). The CDR3 sequence is 16 residues long. Trimming cost V 5 bases and J 6 bases, with 23 bases left between them. Germline lookup yields CDR1 MNHEY and CDR2 SMNVEV (reference sequence). The CDR3 sequence is CASSPSLGRAVGEQYF. The CDR3 coding sequence is TGTGCCAGCAGTCCGTCACTAGGGAGAGCCGTGGGCGAGCAGTACTTC.

The chain carries TRBV7-2 and TRBJ2-1; D perhaps matches TRBD1 (5 bases). This CDR3 is built from 16 residues. The germline V gene encodes CDR1 SGHTA and CDR2 FQGNSA. Trimming took 4 bases from V and 0 from J, leaving 13 bases between them. For the CDR3, the DNA is TGTGCCAGCAGCTCCCAGGGTCGAATCTCCTACAATGAGCAGTTCTTC. Its protein is CASSSQGRISYNEQFF.

This clonotype appeared a few times. DNA of the CDR3: TGTGCCAGCAGTTTTTCCGAGAGCTCTGGAAACACCATATATTTT. Protein: CASSFSESSGNTIYF. The chain is built from TRBV28 and TRBJ1-3; D is unclear. Looked up from germline, CDR1 is MDHEN and CDR2 is SYDVKM. The CDR3 consists of 15 residues. The ends were cut back, 3 bases at V and 0 bases at J, with 9 bases in the middle.

This clonotype was counted between two and nine times. The V and J genes are TRBV7-2 and TRBJ2-1; D is tentatively TRBD1 or TRBD2 (5 bases each). V lost 4 bases, J lost 15 bases, and 25 bases lay in between. Germline V gene data show CDR1 as SGHTA and CDR2 as FQGNSA. The CDR3 is 15 residues long. CDR3 protein: CASSSRRGEALRLFF. The CDR3 region has the DNA TGTGCCAGCAGCTCGAGAAGGGGAGAAGCTCTTCGCCTGTTCTTC.

This clonotype has just a few counts. The CDR3 DNA follows: TGTGCCAGCAGTTTTGGGGTGGGTGGCAATCAGCCCCAGCATTTT. Protein product: CASSFGVGGNQPQHF. V and J are TRBV12-3 or TRBV12-4 and TRBJ1-5; unclear D gene. The CDR3 consists of 15 residues. Trimming cost V 3 bases and J 2 bases, with 11 bases left between them.

This clonotype has only a few counts. The rearrangement links TRBV10-3 to TRBJ2-7; TRBD1 matches at 9 bases. The germline CDR1 and CDR2 sequences are ENHRY and SYGVKD. The CDR3 covers 13 residues. With V trimmed by 10 bases and J by 2 bases, 6 bases remained unmatched. The CDR3: CATGTGPAYEQYV. The CDR3 nucleotides read TGTGCCACCGGGACAGGGCCCGCCTACGAGCAGTACGTC.

There are many counts of this clonotype. The gene calls are TRBV5-5 and TRBJ2-2; D call uncertain. The CDR3 contains 14 residues. Germline V gene sequence: CDR1 SGHKS, CDR2 YYEKEE (reference sequence). Trimming removed 2 bases from V and 2 bases from J, with 7 bases in between. CDR3 DNA: TGTGCCAGCAGCTTAAGGGTTAACACCGGGGAGCTGTTTTTT. It codes for CASSLRVNTGELFF.

The chain couples TRBV21-1 to TRBJ2-3; the table assigns TRBD1, which was not confirmed against the DNA. TRBV21-1 is a pseudogene. The CDR3 is 17 amino acids. CDR3 sequence: CASSKDRRQPSTDTQYF. The CDR3 DNA is TGTGCCAGCAGCAAAGACAGGAGGCAGCCTAGCACAGATACGCAGTATTTT.

This clonotype was detected many times. This chain joins TRBV6-2 or TRBV6-3 and TRBJ2-1; D call uncertain. Germline V gene lookup returns CDR1 MNHEY and CDR2 SVGEGT. The CDR3 is 19 amino acids. V lost 5 bases to trimming and J lost 3 bases, with 26 bases between them. In nucleotides, the CDR3 is TGTGCCAGCAGTCACACCAGACCCTCGGTCGCTCTTTTCTACAATGAGCAGTTCTTC. Translating gives CASSHTRPSVALFYNEQFF.

The genes are TRBV4-1 and TRBJ2-3; 7 bases map to TRBD2. Trimming removed 0 bases from V and 11 bases from J; junction bases left unmatched: 8. CDR3 size: 14 residues. The germline V gene has CDR1 MGHRA and CDR2 YSYEKL. In nucleotides, the CDR3 is TGCGCCAGCAGCCAAGATTCGGGGGGAAGGGGGCAGTATTTT. It yields the protein CASSQDSGGRGQYF.

The chain couples TRBV3-1 to TRBJ1-1, with unresolved D. The CDR3 contains 13 residues. V lost 8 bases to trimming and J lost 0 bases, with 10 bases between them. Germline V lookup: CDR1 LGHDT, CDR2 YNNKEL (reference sequence). DNA of the CDR3: TGTGCCAGCTCTAAGTCCATGAACACTGAAGCTTTCTTT. Its protein is CASSKSMNTEAFF.

This clonotype occurred many times. This chain links TRBV29-1 with TRBJ1-6, with a possible D match to TRBD1 (6 bases). Germline CDR1 and CDR2: SQVTM and ANQGSEA. V lost 5 bases and J lost 7, with 33 bases in between. The CDR3 totals 20 residues. The CDR3 DNA reads as TGCAGCGTTCGCCCGTCCTACAGGGATCCATTATGGCCAAGAAATTCACCCCTCCACTTT. It codes for CSVRPSYRDPLWPRNSPLHF.

V usage is TRBV5-4 and J usage is TRBJ2-1, with TRBD2 as a possible D gene (7 bases). Per the germline V gene, CDR1 is SGHNT and CDR2 is YYREEE (reference sequence). Deletions cut 3 bases from V and 1 base from J, with 17 bases between. CDR3 length: 17 residues. This CDR3 reads CASSWGGQRLSYNEQFF. The CDR3 DNA follows: TGTGCCAGCAGCTGGGGGGGCCAGCGTCTATCCTACAATGAGCAGTTCTTC. The entire variable domain, with the rest obtained from reference TRBV5-4 and TRBJ2-1, is as follows: ETGVTQSPTHLIKTRGQQVTLRCSSQSGHNTVSWYQQALGQGPQFIFQYYREEENGRGNFPPRFSGLQFPNYSSELNVNALELDDSALYLCASSWGGQRLSYNEQFFGPGTRLTVL.

CDR3 coding DNA: TGCGCCAGCAGCTCCGGACAGGGTTGGGAGACCCAGTACTTC. This codes for CASSSGQGWETQYF. The chain links TRBV5-1 to TRBJ2-5; 8 bases map to TRBD1. The CDR3 spans 14 residues. The ends lost 3 bases at V and 5 bases at J; junction bases unmatched: 6. CDR1 and CDR2 from the germline V gene are SGHRS and YFSETQ.

The chain carries TRBV28 and TRBJ2-7; no clear D gene. CDR3 length: 15 amino acids. The V end was cut by 8 bases, the J end by 0 bases, with 17 bases between. Germline values: CDR1 MDHEN, CDR2 SYDVKM. The CDR3: CASVYSSLGSYEQYF. The CDR3 DNA reads as TGTGCCAGCGTGTACAGTTCCCTAGGCTCCTACGAGCAGTACTTC.